This TCR beta chain is drawn from a study of molecular identifiers for immune sequencing clone quantification. Looking at the study overall: Four of five RNA aliquots from around 20,000 or 100,000 naive CD8 T cells were sequenced.

Broader study findings: Over 99% of effector molecules, yet under 1% of naive-cell molecules, were held by clones above 20 RNA copies.

From germline, CDR1 is DFQATT and CDR2 SNEGSKA (reference sequence). The CDR3 has 12 residues. Between the trimmed V and J ends, which lost 1 base and 3 bases, there was a span of 7 bases. TCRdb called the PCR reads again in MiXCR, with one record for every CDR3 protein. The table has a few hundred thousand distinct CDR3 sequences, 25% seen once; the top ten hold roughly 0.77%. Naive CD8 libraries were made from 20,000 to 1,000,000 sorted cells, and they used 10%, 30% or 50% RNA. Based on a CD8+CD4-CCR7+CD45RA+ profile, naive CD8 T cells were sorted. As to this clonotype: Its cognate antigen is unknown.

This receptor was identified in a human donor in good health. Some libraries in this study had Jurkat cell RNA spiked in. V gene TRBV20-1 combines with J gene TRBJ2-7; the D is unclear. The sample taken for sequencing was naive CD8+ T cells from blood, with Jurkat cell RNA spiked in. Subset in this sample: FACS-sorted CD8+CD4-CCR7+CD45RA+ naive T cells. The CDR3 is CSARGDSYEQYF. CDR3 nucleotide sequence: TGCAGTGCTAGAGGCGATAGCTACGAGCAGTACTTC.